What follows are 10 T cell receptor beta chains derived from one specimen sequenced in a study of OX40 agonist ivuxolimab in advanced cancers. TCRdb's table, derived via immunoSEQ multiplex PCR, lists solely in-frame clones and lacks some. This table has around 76,000 clones, roughly nine tenths appearing once. The sequencing here drew on CD4+ or CD8+ T cells sorted from blood, taken in a trial of the OX40 agonist ivuxolimab. These receptors were taken from an adult with an advanced solid tumor such as melanoma, head and neck, liver or kidney cancer.

The chain uses TRBV4-2 and TRBJ2-7; TRBD1 agrees at 9 bases. This CDR3 has 14 residues. Germline loops: CDR1 LGHNA, CDR2 YNFKEQ. V dropped 3 bases and J dropped 7; count of bases not matched to a gene: 7. CDR3 sequence (DNA): TGTGCCAGCAGCCAGCTCGAGGACAGGGGAGAGCAGTACTTC. Translating it yields CASSQLEDRGEQYF.

The J gene is TRBJ1-2, the V gene TRBV6-1; 7 nucleotides align to TRBD1. The germline gives CDR1 MNHNS, CDR2 SASEGT. This CDR3 region has 13 residues. The junction had 9 bases not matched to a gene; V was cut back by 6 bases and J by 8 bases. The DNA for the CDR3 is TGTGCCAGCAGGCGAGACAGGGCTGGCGGCTACACCTTC. This sequence encodes CASRRDRAGGYTF.

The V call is TRBV7-6, the J call TRBJ2-3, with D perhaps TRBD1 or TRBD2 (6 bases each). In germline, CDR1 is SGHVS, CDR2 FNYEAQ. CDR3 size: 15 residues. Trimming left V 2 bases short and J 2 bases short, with 11 bases between. The CDR3 here is CASSLRGDFTDTQYF. The CDR3 coding sequence is TGTGCCAGCAGCTTAAGGGGGGATTTCACAGATACGCAGTATTTT.

DNA for the CDR3: TGTGCCAGCACTGCAAGGGGGCGTCGGGACGAGCAGTACTTC. Encoded protein: CASTARGRRDEQYF. V gene TRBV11-1 combines with J gene TRBJ2-7, with TRBD1 identical over 7 bases. V gave up 7 bases and J gave up 5 bases; unmatched junction bases: 11. The CDR3 loop spans 14 amino acids. Germline V gene sequence: CDR1 SGHAT, CDR2 FQDESV (reference sequence).

This clone was detected once. The J gene is TRBJ1-5, the V gene TRBV29-1; 11 nucleotides agree with TRBD1. Trimming removed 4 bases from V and 7 bases from J; junction bases left unmatched: 9. The CDR3 is 15 amino acids. The V gene's germline CDR1 is SQVTM and CDR2 ANQGSEA. CDR3: CSVAKDRGQGQPQHF. In nucleotides, the CDR3 is TGCAGCGTTGCAAAGGACAGGGGGCAGGGGCAGCCCCAGCATTTT.

The genes are TRBV18 and TRBJ2-7; 7 bases map to TRBD1. The CDR3 extends over 15 amino acids. CDR1 and CDR2 (germline): KGHSH, LQKENI. The V gene end was trimmed by 3 bases and the J gene end by 3 bases; junction bases not matched to a gene: 8. This CDR3 reads CASSPAGGLRYEQYF. CDR3 nucleotide sequence: TGTGCCAGCTCACCCGCAGGGGGTTTGCGCTACGAGCAGTACTTC.

The chain combines TRBV5-1 with TRBJ2-7; D might be TRBD1 or TRBD2, each matching 6 bases. There are 17 residues in the CDR3. Trimming took 4 bases from V and 1 from J, leaving 21 bases between them. Germline CDR1 is SGHRS and CDR2 is YFSETQ. The CDR3 spells CASSPRGLGGWSYEQYF. DNA for the CDR3: TGCGCCAGCAGCCCCCGGGGGCTAGGGGGATGGTCCTACGAGCAGTACTTC. Variable domain in full (rest from reference TRBV5-1 and TRBJ2-7): KAGVTQTPRYLIKTRGQQVTLSCSPISGHRSVSWYQQTPGQGLQFLFEYFSETQRNKGNFPGRFSGRQFSNSRSEMNVSTLELGDSALYLCASSPRGLGGWSYEQYFGPGTRLTVT.

The J gene is TRBJ1-2, the V gene TRBV11-3; possibly TRBD1 for D (6 bases). The CDR3 consists of 12 residues. Germline loops: CDR1 SGHNT, CDR2 YENEEA. Trimming stripped 6 bases from V and 7 bases from J, with 12 bases between. The CDR3 DNA sequence: TGTGCCAGCAGTTGGGGGGCGAGTGGCTACACCTTC. Its translation is CASSWGASGYTF.

This chain joins TRBV28 and TRBJ1-5; D remains unclear. Germline V gene lookup returns CDR1 MDHEN and CDR2 SYDVKM. Trimming removed 0 bases from V and 4 bases from J, with 10 bases in between. This CDR3 has 15 amino acids. Here the CDR3 DNA reads TGTGCCAGCAGTTTATGGGGAGGGTGGAATCAGCCCCAGCATTTT. This gives the protein CASSLWGGWNQPQHF.

V usage is TRBV5-8 and J usage is TRBJ2-4, with 7 bases fitting TRBD2. The CDR3 loop spans 14 amino acids. The germline gives CDR1 SGHTS, CDR2 YDEGEE. V dropped 2 bases and J dropped 9; count of bases not matched to a gene: 8. In DNA form, the CDR3 reads TGTGCCAGCAGCTTAGCGGGGAGGCAAGGCATTCAGTACTTC. Residues: CASSLAGRQGIQYF.